The text below deals with one T cell receptor beta chain. Its antigen is currently not known. No clone much larger than this one lies a single base away; base qualities are absent. The germline V gene specifies MNHEY as CDR1 and SVGEGT as CDR2. Compared with germline, V lacks 0 bases and J lacks 4 bases; bases without a gene match: 11. From cysteine to phenylalanine, the CDR3 is 18 amino acids long. CDR3 DNA only is kept here, 54 bases in frame from base 1. TCRbeta CDR3 regions were amplified from genomic DNA by means of the immunoSEQ Assay, a bias-controlled multiplex PCR. Per the source publication's procedure: The number of nucleated cells in each sample was estimated by amplification of reference gene primers within the assay. Sequence reads were collapsed and filtered to measure the absolute abundance of every unique TCRbeta CDR3 rearrangement. For each sample, productive Simpson clonality was calculated as the square root of Simpson's diversity index over productive rearrangements. TCRdb obtained this table from immuneACCESS and retained in-frame rearrangements with V and J assigned. These tables miss some clones; where compared with another copy, unresolved V genes account for less than half of the shortfall, and the remainder is unexplained. That table furnishes V, J and clone size, whereas the DNA furnished D and trimming. The sample includes approximately 87,000 clones, with around 89% observed a single time. The ten largest clones capture roughly 13% of the sample.

The record originates from a study of blood T cell repertoires in COVID-19 (dated by TCRdb to 2020 to 2021). General notes on the study: Collaborator samples came from the United States, Italy and Spain and covered acute and convalescent phases of COVID-19. The samples were drawn from two sources: the first 160 participants of the ongoing ImmuneRACE study, and over 950 subjects contributed by 6 global collaborators. Where available, HLA class I and class II types were obtained from metadata supplied by the sample provider rather than from assay-based typing. The repertoires were made available in a free public database intended to serve as a resource for research on the immune response to SARS-CoV-2. A de-identified subject ID, COVID-19 status, age in years and sex were almost always included in the sample metadata. The dataset comprised deeply sampled blood TCRbeta repertoires from subjects exposed to, actively infected with, or recovered from COVID-19. The prospective study material was composed of cDNA or gDNA derived from T cells, B-cell-depleted T cells, or PBMCs. Study-wide findings and limitations: How much clinical and demographic metadata was included differed by source and by participant, and the metadata was provided uncurated.

Collaborating institutions collected whole blood in K2EDTA tubes following their own protocols. For TCRbeta analysis, collaborator samples were shipped as frozen whole blood, as isolated PBMCs, or as DNA extracted from either sample type. Sequencing was performed on peripheral blood. The chain is encoded by TRBV6-2 or TRBV6-3 joined to TRBJ2-2; 7 bases in the middle match TRBD1. This receptor was obtained from a man between 70 and 80 years old with active or convalescent COVID-19. The CDR3 region: CASSYSTGVGKSTGELFF. The nucleotides read TGTGCCAGCAGTTACTCAACAGGGGTCGGTAAGAGCACCGGGGAGCTGTTTTTT.